The rows below give T cell receptor beta chains drawn from one sample of a study of blood T cell repertoires in COVID-19. Sequencing used immunoSEQ multiplex PCR; TCRdb keeps in-frame clones, though not all of them. The repertoire holds a few hundred thousand clones, 80% to 90% seen once, with roughly 3% in the top ten. Sample: PBMCs or T cells enriched from blood (not recorded which). These receptors originate from a woman in her thirties or forties who had been exposed to COVID-19. CDR3s include the opening cysteine and the closing phenylalanine or tryptophan. The D gene is left open where the match is weak. Clone size is stated in some rows and not others, as once, few, many or a class when expanded.

j_call | v_call | d_call | clone_size | cdr3_nt | cdr3_aa
TRBJ1-5 | TRBV3-1/TRBV3-2 | - | - | TGTGCCAGCAGCCCCTATAGCAATCAGCCCCAGCATTTT | CASSPYSNQPQHF
TRBJ1-1 | TRBV25-1 | - | - | TGTGCCAGCAGTGAGGCCTTGCGGGGGAACACTGAAGCTTTCTTT | CASSEALRGNTEAFF
TRBJ1-2 | TRBV7-9 | - | once | TGTGCCAGCAGCTTAGATGTGAGCAGCTACACCTTC | CASSLDVSSYTF
TRBJ1-6 | TRBV28 | - | - | TGTGCCAGCAGTTTACCCCAGGGTGGCCTATCTTCACCCCTCCACTTT | CASSLPQGGLSSPLHF
TRBJ1-6 | TRBV7-9 | - | - | TGTGCCAGCAGCTTGGGACTCCGAACCCCCCTCCACTTT | CASSLGLRTPLHF
TRBJ2-3 | TRBV11-2 | - | - | TGTGCCAGCAGCTTCTTTGAGGCCCACCAGGATACGCAGTATTTT | CASSFFEAHQDTQYF
TRBJ1-2 | TRBV7-9 | - | once | TGTGCCAGCAGCGAGGTATTTGACAGCTTAGACTTC | CASSEVFDSLDF
TRBJ2-3 | TRBV1 | - | - | TGCACCAGCAGGGGACTACCTCTAAAAAGCACAGATACGCAGTATTTT | CTSRGLPLKSTDTQYF
TRBJ1-2 | TRBV7-9 | - | - | TGTGCCAGCAGCCTAACTCATTTTGGCTACACCTTC | CASSLTHFGYTF
TRBJ1-6 | TRBV30 | - | - | TGTGCCTGGAGTAATCTCAGGGGAGCCGGAAATTCACCCCTCCACTTT | CAWSNLRGAGNSPLHF